The 20 T cell receptor beta chains presented below share a single source sample, sequenced in a study of Graves' ophthalmopathy and Graves' hyperthyroidism. RNA served as the template for amplifying TCR beta CDR3 regions. HTBI primers served in a first-round RT-PCR, which a second-round multiplex PCR followed. Via MiXCR, TCRdb re-called the multiplex PCR reads, giving one row per CDR3 protein. The data show about 370,000 distinct CDR3 sequences, with about a sixth seen just once and 2% to 3% held by the top ten. Sequencing used peripheral blood. The receptors were sampled from an adult woman with stable Graves' hyperthyroidism.

This sequence joins TRBV28 and TRBJ1-6; D call uncertain. CDR3 length equals 12 residues. V was pared by 6 bases and J by 9 bases, with 9 bases between. The germline V gene encodes CDR1 MDHEN and CDR2 SYDVKM. CDR3 sequence: CASRAVGSPLHF. CDR3 bases: TGTGCCAGCAGGGCGGTGGGTTCACCCCTCCACTTT. Complete variable domain (other parts from reference TRBV28 and TRBJ1-6): DVKVTQSSRYLVKRTGEKVFLECVQDMDHENMFWYRQDPGLGLRLIYFSYDVKMKEKGDIPEGYSVSREKKERFSLILESASTNQTSMYLCASRAVGSPLHFGNGTRLTVT.

The chain is built from TRBV27 and TRBJ2-3; D not resolved. V dropped 5 bases and J dropped 0 bases, with 9 bases sitting between them. Per the germline V gene, CDR1 is MNHEY and CDR2 is SMNVEV (reference sequence). CDR3 length: 14 residues. CDR3 amino acids: CASSQQTSTDTQYF. CDR3 DNA sequence: TGTGCCAGCAGTCAGCAGACTAGCACAGATACGCAGTATTTT.

Ten or more counts support this clonotype. The gene calls are TRBV15 and TRBJ2-7; the D is unclear. There are 16 residues in the CDR3. Germline loops: CDR1 LNHNV, CDR2 YYDKDF (reference sequence). Trimming cost V 1 base and J 5 bases, with 18 bases left between them. CDR3 in DNA: TGTGCCACCAGCAGAGTTACCTGGTGGGGTAATAACGAGCAGTACTTC. This translates into CATSRVTWWGNNEQYF.

The table lists this clonotype with a few counts. The J gene is TRBJ2-6, the V gene TRBV19; 7 nucleotides align to TRBD1. The CDR3 loop spans 18 amino acids. V shed 7 bases, J shed 0 bases, and the junction held 12 bases outside the gene matches. The germline CDR1 and CDR2 sequences are LNHDA and SQIVND (reference sequence). CDR3 DNA: TGTGCCAGTACAGCCTGGATCGGACAGGCCTCTGGGGCCAACGTCCTGACTTTC. Amino acids: CASTAWIGQASGANVLTF.

This clonotype was detected ten times or more. The chain combines TRBV7-8 with TRBJ2-5; 8 bases fit TRBD2. Germline CDR1 reads SGHVS; CDR2 reads FQNEAQ. The CDR3 is 16 residues long. Trimming cost V 1 base and J 9 bases; bases outside gene matches: 13. CDR3 in DNA: TGTGCCAGCAGCTTAGACCCGGGACTAGTGAAGGGTTCCCAGTACTTC. Its protein product is CASSLDPGLVKGSQYF.

The V call is TRBV6-1, the J call TRBJ2-7; possible D gene TRBD2, 5 bases. The CDR3 spans 17 residues. CDR1 is MNHNS and CDR2 is SASEGT in the germline V gene. Trimming took off 5 bases at V and 5 bases at J, with 25 bases between the two ends. CDR3 region: CASSSSSGNPHGDEQYF. For the CDR3, the DNA is TGTGCCAGCAGTAGCTCTTCCGGGAACCCCCACGGCGACGAGCAGTACTTC.

This chain connects TRBV28 to TRBJ1-1; TRBD1 aligns across 9 bases. CDR1 is MDHEN, CDR2 SYDVKM, per germline. V gave up 3 bases and J gave up 1 base; unmatched junction bases: 6. There are 16 residues in the CDR3. The CDR3 region is CASSLMGQGKNTEAFF. CDR3 DNA sequence: TGTGCCAGCAGTTTGATGGGACAGGGAAAGAACACTGAAGCTTTCTTT.

In its sample, this clonotype was seen many times. The CDR3 loop reads CASSLLASGIQETQYF. The CDR3 DNA follows: TGTGCCAGCAGTTTATTGGCTAGCGGTATACAAGAGACCCAGTACTTC. The V and J genes are TRBV28 and TRBJ2-5, with 7 positions matching TRBD2. Germline loops: CDR1 MDHEN, CDR2 SYDVKM. The length of the CDR3 is 16 residues. The J segment lost 2 bases and the V segment lost 1 base, leaving 7 bases of the junction unmatched.

There are a few counts of this clonotype. The chain has TRBV4-1 and TRBJ2-6; D may be TRBD2 (5 bases). The CDR3 length is 18 residues. Trimming stripped 4 bases from V and 0 bases from J, with 16 bases between. The germline V gene has CDR1 MGHRA and CDR2 YSYEKL. The CDR3: CASSRWADRDSGANVLTF. The CDR3 coding sequence is TGCGCCAGCAGCCGATGGGCGGATCGGGACTCTGGGGCCAACGTCCTGACTTTC.

This clonotype was observed many times. The chain joins TRBV14 to TRBJ2-2; no definite D call. Trimming took 0 bases from V and 7 from J, leaving 6 bases between them. This CDR3 contains 13 residues. The germline V gene encodes CDR1 SGHDN and CDR2 FVKESK. CDR3 sequence reads: CASSQDPGGELFF. Here the CDR3 DNA reads TGTGCCAGCAGCCAAGATCCGGGCGGGGAGCTGTTTTTT.

The gene calls are TRBV6-1 and TRBJ1-6; D gene ambiguous. The CDR3 totals 16 residues. Germline lookup yields CDR1 MNHNS and CDR2 SASEGT. With 6 bases removed from V and 0 bases from J, the gap between germline ends came to 12 bases. CDR3 residues: CASRKGPSSYNSPLHF. In DNA form, the CDR3 reads TGTGCCAGCAGAAAAGGGCCGAGCTCCTATAATTCACCCCTCCACTTT.

In this sample, this clonotype turned up many times. The V call is TRBV7-2, the J call TRBJ2-4, with TRBD2 identical over 8 bases. Per germline, CDR1 SGHTA and CDR2 FQGNSA. The CDR3 sequence is 14 residues long. V was clipped by 5 bases and J by 5 bases; unmatched bases: 5. The CDR3 DNA reads TGTGCCAGCAGCCCGGGACTAGGGGAAAACATTCAGTACTTC. Protein sequence: CASSPGLGENIQYF.

This clonotype was seen more than once but under ten times. This sequence joins TRBV6-5 and TRBJ1-1; D is perhaps TRBD1 (5 bases). The CDR3 runs to 11 residues. V lost 11 bases and J 5 bases, leaving 12 bases between the germline ends. Germline V gives CDR1 MNHEY, CDR2 SVGAGI. CDR3 in DNA: TGTGCCGGGGGGGGGGTTACTGAAGCTTTCTTT. Amino acid sequence: CAGGGVTEAFF.

This clonotype showed up many times. The V call is TRBV11-1, the J call TRBJ1-2; maybe TRBD1 (6 bases). Trimming pared 5 bases from V and 2 bases from J, leaving 21 bases between. This CDR3 is 17 amino acids long. Per the germline V gene, CDR1 is SGHAT and CDR2 is FQDESV (reference sequence). CDR3 region: CASSPRDKPLSNYGYTF. CDR3 bases: TGTGCCAGCAGCCCCCGGGACAAGCCCTTATCGAACTATGGCTACACCTTC. The variable domain in full, completed from reference TRBV11-1 and TRBJ1-2, reads EAEVAQSPRYKITEKSQAVAFWCDPISGHATLYWYRQILGQGPELLVQFQDESVVDDSQLPKDRFSAERLKGVDSTLKIQPAELGDSAMYLCASSPRDKPLSNYGYTFGSGTRLTVV.

This clonotype was seen only a few times. The rearrangement joins TRBV4-3 to TRBJ2-4; possible D gene TRBD1, 6 bases. Trimming took 1 base from V and 14 from J, leaving 15 bases between them. The CDR3 extends over 13 amino acids. From germline, CDR1 is LGHNA and CDR2 YSLEER. CDR3 loop: CASSQGTEGIKYF. As DNA, the CDR3 is TGCGCCAGCAGCCAAGGGACAGAGGGGATTAAGTACTTC.

This clonotype was counted at least ten times. V usage is TRBV7-8 and J usage is TRBJ2-5; D might be TRBD1 (6 bases). CDR1 is SGHVS, CDR2 FQNEAQ, per germline. With 5 bases removed from V and 5 bases from J, the gap between germline ends came to 12 bases. The CDR3 has 13 residues. The CDR3 sequence is CASSRTQGETQYF. In DNA form, the CDR3 reads TGTGCCAGCAGCAGGACTCAGGGGGAGACCCAGTACTTC.

This chain connects TRBV28 to TRBJ2-7; D tentatively fits TRBD1 or TRBD2 (5 bases each). The CDR3 loop spans 15 amino acids. V lost 6 bases, J lost 4 bases, and 19 bases lay in between. Germline CDR1 is MDHEN and CDR2 is SYDVKM. CDR3 sequence: CASRAPGGLVYEQYF. As DNA, the CDR3 is TGTGCCAGCAGGGCGCCTGGGGGATTGGTTTACGAGCAGTACTTC.

The CDR3 loop reads CASSPNGPYGYTF. CDR3 DNA: TGTGCCAGCAGTCCTAACGGTCCCTATGGCTACACCTTC. The V and J genes are TRBV28 and TRBJ1-2; D call uncertain. The germline V and J ends were trimmed by 5 bases and 4 bases, with 11 bases remaining between them. Germline loops: CDR1 MDHEN, CDR2 SYDVKM. The CDR3 is made up of 13 amino acids.

This clonotype was observed many times. One end of the junction does not line up with germline, which may come from a read error. The chain links TRBV25-1 to TRBJ2-7; 7 bases match TRBD1. CDR3 length equals 15 residues. Germline lookup yields CDR1 MGHDK and CDR2 SYGVNS. The CDR3: CASSADWDRPYGQYF. As DNA, the CDR3 is TGTGCCAGCAGTGCGGATTGGGACAGACCCTACGGGCAGTACTTC.

This clonotype was recorded a few times. This chain joins TRBV6-2 or TRBV6-3 and TRBJ1-1; D uncertain. Germline loops: CDR1 MNHEY, CDR2 SVGEGT. V shed 1 base and J shed 6 bases, with 6 bases lying between them. The CDR3 extends over 12 amino acids. The CDR3 sequence: CASSYFGAEAFF. The DNA of the CDR3 is TGTGCCAGCAGTTACTTCGGTGCTGAAGCTTTCTTT.